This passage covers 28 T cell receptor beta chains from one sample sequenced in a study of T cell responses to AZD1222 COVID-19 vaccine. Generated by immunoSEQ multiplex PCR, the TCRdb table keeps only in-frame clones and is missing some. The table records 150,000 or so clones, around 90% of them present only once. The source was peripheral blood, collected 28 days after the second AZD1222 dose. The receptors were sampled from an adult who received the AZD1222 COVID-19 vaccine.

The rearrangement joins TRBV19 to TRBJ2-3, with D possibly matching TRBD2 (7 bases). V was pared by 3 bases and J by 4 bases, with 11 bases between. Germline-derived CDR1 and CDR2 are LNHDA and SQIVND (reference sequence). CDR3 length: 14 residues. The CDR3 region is CASSMQGGADTQYF. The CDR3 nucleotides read TGTGCCAGTAGTATGCAAGGGGGGGCAGATACGCAGTATTTT.

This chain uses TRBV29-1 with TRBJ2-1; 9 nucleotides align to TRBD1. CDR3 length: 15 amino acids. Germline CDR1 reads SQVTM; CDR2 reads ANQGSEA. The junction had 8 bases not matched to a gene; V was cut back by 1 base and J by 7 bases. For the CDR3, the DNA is TGCAGCGTTGAAGGCGCACAGGGGGCAGGGAATGAGCAGTTCTTC. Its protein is CSVEGAQGAGNEQFF.

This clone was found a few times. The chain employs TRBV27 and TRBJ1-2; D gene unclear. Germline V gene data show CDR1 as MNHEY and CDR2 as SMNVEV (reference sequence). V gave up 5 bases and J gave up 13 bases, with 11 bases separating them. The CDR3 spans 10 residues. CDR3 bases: TGTGCCAGCAGTCCCCCTGTGGGCACCTTC. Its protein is CASSPPVGTF.

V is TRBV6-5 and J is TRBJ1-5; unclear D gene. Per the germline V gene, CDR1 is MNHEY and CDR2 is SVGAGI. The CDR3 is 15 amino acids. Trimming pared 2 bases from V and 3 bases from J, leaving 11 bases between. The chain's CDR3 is CASSYDRLPNQPQHF. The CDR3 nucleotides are TGTGCCAGCAGTTACGACCGCCTCCCCAATCAGCCCCAGCATTTT.

The CDR3 DNA follows: TGTGCCAGCGGCCAGACAGGGGACGCTAATGAAAAACTGTTTTTT. Protein: CASGQTGDANEKLFF. The chain couples TRBV6-2 or TRBV6-3 to TRBJ1-4; 8 nucleotides align to TRBD1. Germline assignment: CDR1 MNHEY and CDR2 SVGEGT. With 8 bases clipped from V and 3 bases from J, the junction kept 8 bases outside the gene matches. The CDR3 loop spans 15 amino acids.

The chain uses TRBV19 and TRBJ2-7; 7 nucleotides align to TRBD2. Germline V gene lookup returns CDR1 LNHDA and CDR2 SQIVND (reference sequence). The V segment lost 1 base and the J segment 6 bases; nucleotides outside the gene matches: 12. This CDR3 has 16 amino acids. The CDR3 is CASSIVRWAGEGEQYF. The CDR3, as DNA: TGTGCCAGTAGTATAGTTCGGTGGGCGGGAGAAGGCGAGCAGTACTTC.

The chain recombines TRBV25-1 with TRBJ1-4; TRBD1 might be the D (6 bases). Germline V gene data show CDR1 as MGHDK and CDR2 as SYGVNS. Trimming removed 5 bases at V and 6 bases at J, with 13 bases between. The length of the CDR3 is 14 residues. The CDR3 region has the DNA TGTGCCAGCAGTACCACAGGGTTGTATGAAAAACTGTTTTTT. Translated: CASSTTGLYEKLFF.

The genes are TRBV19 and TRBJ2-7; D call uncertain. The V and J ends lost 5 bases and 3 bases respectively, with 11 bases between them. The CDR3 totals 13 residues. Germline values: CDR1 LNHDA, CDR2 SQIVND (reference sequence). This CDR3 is CASSDHSIYEQYF. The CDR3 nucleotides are TGTGCCAGTAGTGACCATTCCATCTACGAGCAGTACTTC.

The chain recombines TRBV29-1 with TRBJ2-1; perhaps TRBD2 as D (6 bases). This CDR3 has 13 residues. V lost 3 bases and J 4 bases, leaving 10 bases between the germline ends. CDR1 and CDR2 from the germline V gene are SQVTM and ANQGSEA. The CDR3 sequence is CSVDDGTYNEQFF. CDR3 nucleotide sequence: TGCAGCGTTGACGACGGGACTTACAATGAGCAGTTCTTC.

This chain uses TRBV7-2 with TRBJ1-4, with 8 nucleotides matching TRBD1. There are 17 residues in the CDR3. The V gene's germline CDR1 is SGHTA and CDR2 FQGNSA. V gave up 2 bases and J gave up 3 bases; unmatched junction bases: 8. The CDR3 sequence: CASSLMPGGAANEKLFF. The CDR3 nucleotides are TGTGCCAGCAGCTTAATGCCAGGGGGCGCGGCTAATGAAAAACTGTTTTTT.

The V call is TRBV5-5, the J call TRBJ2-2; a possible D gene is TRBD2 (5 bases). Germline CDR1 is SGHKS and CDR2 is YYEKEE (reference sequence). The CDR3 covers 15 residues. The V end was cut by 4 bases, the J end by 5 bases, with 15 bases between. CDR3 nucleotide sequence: TGTGCCAGCAGCCCCGTCGAGCGGATGACCGGGGAGCTGTTTTTT. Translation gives CASSPVERMTGELFF.

The CDR3 sequence is CASTEQGMNTEAFF. In nucleotides, the CDR3 is TGTGCCAGCACAGAGCAGGGCATGAACACTGAAGCTTTCTTT. The rearrangement uses TRBV6-5 and TRBJ1-1, with D possibly TRBD1 on 5 matching bases. Germline V gene lookup returns CDR1 MNHEY and CDR2 SVGAGI. V was trimmed by 7 bases and J by 0 bases, leaving 12 bases between them. This CDR3 comprises 14 residues.

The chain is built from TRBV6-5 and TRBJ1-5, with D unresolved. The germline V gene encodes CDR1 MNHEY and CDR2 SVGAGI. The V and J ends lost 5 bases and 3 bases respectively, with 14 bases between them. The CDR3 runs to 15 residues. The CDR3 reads CASSPWPGPNQPQHF. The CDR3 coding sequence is TGTGCCAGCAGTCCTTGGCCCGGACCCAATCAGCCCCAGCATTTT.

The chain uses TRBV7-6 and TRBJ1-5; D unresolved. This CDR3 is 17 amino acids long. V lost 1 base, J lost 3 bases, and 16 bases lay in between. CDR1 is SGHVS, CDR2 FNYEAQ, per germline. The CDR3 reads CASSLGVRGGTNQPQHF. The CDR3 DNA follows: TGTGCCAGCAGCTTAGGGGTCCGAGGAGGTACCAATCAGCCCCAGCATTTT.

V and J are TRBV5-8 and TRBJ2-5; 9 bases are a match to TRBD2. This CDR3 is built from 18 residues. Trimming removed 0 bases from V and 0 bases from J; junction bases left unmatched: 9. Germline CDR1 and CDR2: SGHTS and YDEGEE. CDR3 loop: CASSLGLVPSGDQETQYF. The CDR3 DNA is TGTGCCAGCAGCTTGGGATTGGTCCCTAGCGGGGACCAAGAGACCCAGTACTTC.

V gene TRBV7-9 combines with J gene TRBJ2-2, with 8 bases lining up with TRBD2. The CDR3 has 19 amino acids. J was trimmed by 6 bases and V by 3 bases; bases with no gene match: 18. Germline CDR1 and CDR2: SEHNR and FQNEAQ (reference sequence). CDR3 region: CASSLGPALGLVVPGELFF. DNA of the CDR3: TGTGCCAGCAGCTTGGGCCCAGCGTTGGGACTAGTGGTCCCCGGGGAGCTGTTTTTT.

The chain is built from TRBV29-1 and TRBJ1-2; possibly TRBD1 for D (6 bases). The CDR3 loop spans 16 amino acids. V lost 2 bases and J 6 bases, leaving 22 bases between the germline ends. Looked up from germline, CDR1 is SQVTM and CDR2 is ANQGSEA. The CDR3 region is CSVESQGGSGINGYTF. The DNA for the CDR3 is TGCAGCGTTGAATCGCAAGGGGGGTCAGGTATCAATGGCTACACCTTC.

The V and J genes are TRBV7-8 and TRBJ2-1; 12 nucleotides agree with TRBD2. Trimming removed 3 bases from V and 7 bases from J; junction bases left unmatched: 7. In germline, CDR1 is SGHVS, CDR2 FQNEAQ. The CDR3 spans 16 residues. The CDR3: CASSLQTSGSVNEQFF. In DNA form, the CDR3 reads TGTGCCAGCAGCTTGCAGACTAGCGGGAGTGTTAATGAGCAGTTCTTC. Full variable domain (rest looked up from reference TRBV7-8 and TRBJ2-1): GAGVSQSPRYKVAKRGQDVALRCDPISGHVSLFWYQQALGQGPEFLTYFQNEAQLDKSGLPSDRFFAERPEGSVSTLKIQRTQQEDSAVYLCASSLQTSGSVNEQFFGPGTRLTVL.

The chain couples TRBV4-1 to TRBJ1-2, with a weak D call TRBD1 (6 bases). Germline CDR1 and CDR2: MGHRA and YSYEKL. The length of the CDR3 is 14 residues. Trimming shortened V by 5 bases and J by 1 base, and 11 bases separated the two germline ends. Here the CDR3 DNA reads TGCGCCAGCAGCTCCCACAGGGATAACTATGGCTACACCTTC. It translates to CASSSHRDNYGYTF.

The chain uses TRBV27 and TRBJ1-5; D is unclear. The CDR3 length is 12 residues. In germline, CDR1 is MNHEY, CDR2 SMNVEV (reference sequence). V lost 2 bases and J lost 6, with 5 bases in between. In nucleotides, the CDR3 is TGTGCCAGCAGTTTAATAGGTCAGCCCCAGCATTTT. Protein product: CASSLIGQPQHF.

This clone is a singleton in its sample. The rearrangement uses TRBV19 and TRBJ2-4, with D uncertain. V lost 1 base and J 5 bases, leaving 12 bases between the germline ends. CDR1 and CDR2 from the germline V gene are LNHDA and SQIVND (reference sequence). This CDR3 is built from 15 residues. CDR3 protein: CASSIVTGLENIQYF. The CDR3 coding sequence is TGTGCCAGTAGTATAGTCACGGGTTTGGAAAACATTCAGTACTTC.

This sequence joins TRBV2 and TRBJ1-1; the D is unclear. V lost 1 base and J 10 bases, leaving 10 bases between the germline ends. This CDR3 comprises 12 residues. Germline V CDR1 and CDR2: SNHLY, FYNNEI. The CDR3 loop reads CASSEVGNGAFF. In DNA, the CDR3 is TGTGCCAGCAGTGAAGTGGGGAATGGAGCTTTCTTT.

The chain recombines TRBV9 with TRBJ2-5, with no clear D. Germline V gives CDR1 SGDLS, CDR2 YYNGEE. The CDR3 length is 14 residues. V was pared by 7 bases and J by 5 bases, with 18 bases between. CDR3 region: CASSAAPTGETQYF. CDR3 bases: TGTGCCAGCTCCGCGGCTCCCACTGGGGAGACCCAGTACTTC.

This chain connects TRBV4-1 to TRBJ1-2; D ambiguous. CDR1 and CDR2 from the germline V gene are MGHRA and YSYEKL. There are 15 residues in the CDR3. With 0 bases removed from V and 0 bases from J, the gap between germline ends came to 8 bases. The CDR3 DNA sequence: TGCGCCAGCAGCCAAGAGGTGGCGTCTAACTATGGCTACACCTTC. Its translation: CASSQEVASNYGYTF.

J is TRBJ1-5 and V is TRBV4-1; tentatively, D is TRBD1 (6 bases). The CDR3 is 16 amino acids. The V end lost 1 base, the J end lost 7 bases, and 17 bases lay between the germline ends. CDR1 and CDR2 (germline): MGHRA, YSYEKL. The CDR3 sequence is CASSQVFGGDGQPQHF. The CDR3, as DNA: TGCGCCAGCAGCCAAGTGTTCGGGGGCGACGGGCAGCCCCAGCATTTT.

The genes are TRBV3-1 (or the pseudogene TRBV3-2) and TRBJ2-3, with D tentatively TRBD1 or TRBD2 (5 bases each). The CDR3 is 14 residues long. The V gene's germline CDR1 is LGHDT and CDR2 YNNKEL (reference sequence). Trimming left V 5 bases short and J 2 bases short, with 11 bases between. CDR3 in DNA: TGTGCCAGCAGCTCGGGACCTACCACAGATACGCAGTATTTT. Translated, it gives CASSSGPTTDTQYF.

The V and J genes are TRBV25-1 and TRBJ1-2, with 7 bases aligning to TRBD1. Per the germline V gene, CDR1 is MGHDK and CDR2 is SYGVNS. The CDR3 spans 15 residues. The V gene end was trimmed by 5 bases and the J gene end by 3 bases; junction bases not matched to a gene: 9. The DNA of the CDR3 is TGTGCCAGCAGTCCCCTGACAGGGCTGTACTATGGCTACACCTTC. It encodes CASSPLTGLYYGYTF.

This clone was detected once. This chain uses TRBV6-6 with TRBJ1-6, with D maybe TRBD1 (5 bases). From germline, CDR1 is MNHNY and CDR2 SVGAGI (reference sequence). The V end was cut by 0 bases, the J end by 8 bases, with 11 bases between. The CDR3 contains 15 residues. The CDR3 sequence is CASSYSGDRDSPLHF. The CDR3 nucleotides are TGTGCCAGCAGTTACTCGGGGGACCGGGATTCACCCCTCCACTTT.